This T cell receptor beta chain was sequenced in a study of brain metastases from non-small cell lung cancer. The CDR3 has 17 amino acids. CDR1 is LNHDA, CDR2 SQIVND, per germline (reference sequence). J was trimmed by 3 bases and V by 6 bases; bases with no gene match: 14. Sequencing was performed with immunoSEQ multiplex PCR; in TCRdb, only in-frame clones are kept and a portion is missing. The sample has roughly 3,200 clones; roughly 95% are singletons. V gene TRBV19 combines with J gene TRBJ1-1; 9 bases fit TRBD1. This TCR derives from a donor at least 40 years old with non-small cell lung cancer. The source material was tumor-adjacent normal tissue. The CDR3 protein is CASSPRRTGGGYTEAFF. CDR3 coding DNA: TGTGCCAGTAGCCCGCGGCGTACAGGGGGCGGGTACACTGAAGCTTTCTTT.